One and the same sample provided the 32 T cell receptor beta chains below, sequenced in a study of blood T cell repertoires in COVID-19. The protocol was immunoSEQ multiplex PCR, while the TCRdb copy is restricted to in-frame clones and leaves out a portion. The sample lists 250,000 to 350,000 clones; around nine tenths were seen once. The material sequenced was peripheral blood. The receptors here all came from a woman between 65 and 79 years old with COVID-19, enrolled during active disease.

This clone was found once. The gene calls are TRBV24-1 and TRBJ2-7, with a tentative D call TRBD2 (5 bases). CDR1 is KGHDR, CDR2 SFDVKD, per germline. CDR3 length equals 15 residues. The V and J ends lost 5 bases and 3 bases respectively, with 16 bases between them. CDR3 sequence (DNA): TGTGCCACCAGTGGTTCCTCGGGGAAAGACTACGAGCAGTACTTC. Translation gives CATSGSSGKDYEQYF.

The V and J genes are TRBV12-3 or TRBV12-4 and TRBJ2-7; D gene uncertain. V lost 3 bases and J 2 bases, leaving 8 bases between the germline ends. This CDR3 contains 13 residues. The CDR3 nucleotides read TGTGCCAGCAGTTTCAGGTCGACCTACGAGCAGTACTTC. This gives the protein CASSFRSTYEQYF.

The chain carries TRBV6-4 and TRBJ2-1; 13 positions match TRBD2. Germline CDR1 MRHNA, CDR2 SNTAGT. V trimming: 6 bases; J trimming: 10 bases; junction bases outside the gene matches: 12. This CDR3 has 16 amino acids. CDR3 sequence (DNA): TGTGCCAGCAGCTCAAGGACTAGCGGGGGTATTGGGGAGCAGTTCTTC. Amino acid sequence: CASSSRTSGGIGEQFF.

The chain is built from TRBV29-1 and TRBJ1-2; 7 positions agree with TRBD1. Per the germline V gene, CDR1 is SQVTM and CDR2 is ANQGSEA. With 6 bases clipped from V and 1 base from J, the junction kept 5 bases outside the gene matches. The CDR3 has 13 amino acids. CDR3 sequence reads: CSVAGQLNYGYTF. The DNA of the CDR3 is TGCAGCGTCGCGGGACAGCTTAACTATGGCTACACCTTC.

This chain connects TRBV2 to TRBJ1-1, with 11 nucleotides matching TRBD1. The CDR3 runs to 17 residues. Germline lookup yields CDR1 SNHLY and CDR2 FYNNEI. V was clipped by 8 bases and J by 5 bases; unmatched bases: 16. The CDR3 is CASSFLDRGRGLTEAFF. CDR3 nucleotide sequence: TGTGCCAGCTCATTCTTGGACAGGGGGCGAGGTCTGACTGAAGCTTTCTTT.

The chain joins TRBV10-3 to TRBJ1-4, with 10 positions matching TRBD1. The CDR3 has 15 amino acids. The V gene end was trimmed by 2 bases and the J gene end by 5 bases; junction bases not matched to a gene: 2. Germline CDR1 reads ENHRY; CDR2 reads SYGVKD. The CDR3 loop is CAISERTGGNEKLFF. CDR3 bases: TGTGCCATCAGTGAGAGGACAGGGGGGAATGAAAAACTGTTTTTT.

The CDR3 DNA is TGTGCCAGCTCACCCCCTCTAGCGGGGGGGTCTAGCACAGATACGCAGTATTTT. This encodes CASSPPLAGGSSTDTQYF. V and J are TRBV18 and TRBJ2-3, with 12 positions matching TRBD2. With 3 bases clipped from V and 0 bases from J, the junction kept 7 bases outside the gene matches. The CDR3 loop spans 18 amino acids. CDR1 KGHSH and CDR2 LQKENI come from the germline V gene.

CDR3 nucleotides: TGTGCCAGCAGCTCGACAGTATATAATTCACCCCTCCACTTT. Translating it yields CASSSTVYNSPLHF. The chain has TRBV5-4 and TRBJ1-6; tentatively, D is TRBD1 (5 bases). Germline values: CDR1 SGHNT, CDR2 YYREEE (reference sequence). Trimming took 3 bases from V and 4 from J, leaving 8 bases between them. The CDR3 is made up of 14 amino acids.

The V call is TRBV2, the J call TRBJ2-1; TRBD1 matches at 10 bases. V was clipped by 6 bases and J by 0 bases; unmatched bases: 11. This CDR3 spans 18 amino acids. CDR1 SNHLY and CDR2 FYNNEI come from the germline V gene. The chain's CDR3 is CASSPRQGANPSYNEQFF. The CDR3 DNA reads as TGTGCCAGCAGCCCCAGACAGGGGGCGAATCCCTCCTACAATGAGCAGTTCTTC.

The chain combines TRBV7-2 with TRBJ2-1, with 9 bases that match TRBD2. The V and J ends lost 3 bases and 0 bases, in that order; junction bases with no gene match: 12. The CDR3 runs 19 residues. Germline V gene lookup returns CDR1 SGHTA and CDR2 FQGNSA. The CDR3 DNA reads as TGTGCCAGCAGCTTCCCGGACCTTCATAGCGGGGGCTCCTACAATGAGCAGTTCTTC. Protein product: CASSFPDLHSGGSYNEQFF.

This clone appeared a single time. The chain recombines TRBV12-3 or TRBV12-4 with TRBJ2-1, with 13 bases lining up with TRBD2. Trimming at V came to 7 bases and at J to 10 bases, leaving 4 bases not matched to a gene. This CDR3 region has 13 residues. The CDR3 loop reads CASTLGLAGEQFF. The CDR3 coding sequence is TGTGCCAGCACTCTGGGACTAGCGGGGGAGCAGTTCTTC.

The chain combines TRBV9 with TRBJ2-1, with D hard to call. The CDR3 has 14 amino acids. The germline V gene has CDR1 SGDLS and CDR2 YYNGEE. The V end lost 0 bases, the J end lost 1 base, and 5 bases lay between the germline ends. This CDR3 is CASSVGASYNEQFF. DNA of the CDR3: TGTGCCAGCAGCGTAGGAGCATCCTACAATGAGCAGTTCTTC. The complete variable domain, with remaining parts taken from reference TRBV9 and TRBJ2-1, reads DSGVTQTPKHLITATGQRVTLRCSPRSGDLSVYWYQQSLDQGLQFLIQYYNGEERAKGNILERFSAQQFPDLHSELNLSSLELGDSALYFCASSVGASYNEQFFGPGTRLTVL.

V is TRBV24-1 and J is TRBJ2-3, with 11 nucleotides matching TRBD1. V trimming: 3 bases; J trimming: 5 bases; junction bases outside the gene matches: 0. The CDR3 has 14 amino acids. The germline gives CDR1 KGHDR, CDR2 SFDVKD. DNA of the CDR3: TGTGCCACCAGTGATGGGACAGGGGGAGATACGCAGTATTTT. This sequence encodes CATSDGTGGDTQYF.

This chain joins TRBV28 and TRBJ2-2; 7 positions match TRBD2. The V and J ends lost 2 bases and 4 bases, in that order; junction bases with no gene match: 7. CDR1 is MDHEN and CDR2 is SYDVKM in the germline V gene. The CDR3 spans 16 residues. The CDR3, as DNA: TGTGCCAGCAGTTTAGGGAGGGGAACGGGCACCGGGGAGCTGTTTTTT. Amino acids: CASSLGRGTGTGELFF. The full variable domain, its missing parts supplied by reference TRBV28 and TRBJ2-2, is DVKVTQSSRYLVKRTGEKVFLECVQDMDHENMFWYRQDPGLGLRLIYFSYDVKMKEKGDIPEGYSVSREKKERFSLILESASTNQTSMYLCASSLGRGTGTGELFFGEGSRLTVL.

This clone was counted only a few times. Written as DNA, the CDR3 is TGTGCCAGCAGTCCCCAGGGAATGGAAGCTTTCTTT. This encodes CASSPQGMEAFF. J is TRBJ1-1 and V is TRBV12-3 or TRBV12-4; TRBD1 is a possible D gene (5 bases). The CDR3 is made up of 12 amino acids. The V end was cut by 5 bases, the J end by 8 bases, with 12 bases between.

Only one count was recorded for this clone. This rearrangement joins TRBV29-1 to TRBJ1-4; unclear D gene. The CDR3 contains 13 residues. From germline, CDR1 is SQVTM and CDR2 ANQGSEA. Trimming took 4 bases from V and 4 from J, leaving 10 bases between them. The CDR3 DNA sequence: TGCAGCGTTGCGGGCGGGTTTAATGAAAAACTGTTTTTT. Protein sequence: CSVAGGFNEKLFF.

CDR3 sequence reads: CASSRQGAETQYF. The CDR3 DNA sequence: TGTGCCAGCAGCCGACAGGGGGCGGAGACCCAGTACTTC. The chain joins TRBV27 to TRBJ2-5; 10 bases are shared with TRBD1. Losses at the gene ends were 6 bases for V and 5 bases for J; bases not matched to a gene: 3. Germline CDR1 reads MNHEY; CDR2 reads SMNVEV (reference sequence). This CDR3 has 13 amino acids.

V and J are TRBV19 and TRBJ2-3, with D maybe TRBD2 (5 bases). The CDR3 has 12 residues. V was trimmed by 8 bases and J by 2 bases, leaving 8 bases between them. Germline V gene data show CDR1 as LNHDA and CDR2 as SQIVND (reference sequence). The CDR3 loop is CASGEITDTQYF. The CDR3 region has the DNA TGTGCCAGTGGGGAGATCACAGATACGCAGTATTTT.

J is TRBJ1-5 and V is TRBV27; weak D call: TRBD1 (5 bases). Germline V gene lookup returns CDR1 MNHEY and CDR2 SMNVEV (reference sequence). CDR3 size: 17 residues. Trimming cost V 3 bases and J 2 bases, with 17 bases left between them. The CDR3 DNA sequence: TGTGCCAGCAGTTTTTCTGGTCGGGGAGGGGGCAATCAGCCCCAGCATTTT. Residues: CASSFSGRGGGNQPQHF.

The V gene is TRBV7-9, the J gene TRBJ2-3; 12 nucleotides match TRBD2. There are 15 residues in the CDR3. Trimming took 5 bases from V and 6 from J; bases not matched to a gene: 6. CDR1 is SEHNR, CDR2 FQNEAQ, per germline (reference sequence). CDR3 region: CASSRLAGGPDTQYF. The CDR3 region has the DNA TGTGCCAGCAGCCGCCTAGCGGGGGGGCCGGATACGCAGTATTTT.

CDR3 sequence (DNA): TGTGCCAGCAGCCTACCGCCGGGACTAGTGGTTGATGAGCAGTTCTTC. It translates to CASSLPPGLVVDEQFF. The chain is built from TRBV5-6 and TRBJ2-1; 8 bases fit TRBD2. CDR1 is SGHDT, CDR2 YYEEEE, per germline. This CDR3 comprises 16 residues. After removal of 4 bases from V and 8 bases from J, the junction contained 14 bases not matched to a gene.

The chain employs TRBV24-1 and TRBJ2-3, with 9 bases lining up with TRBD2. Looked up from germline, CDR1 is KGHDR and CDR2 is SFDVKD. V was clipped by 9 bases and J by 1 base; unmatched bases: 1. The CDR3 covers 13 residues. CDR3 sequence: CATQRGGTDTQYF. In nucleotides, the CDR3 is TGTGCCACCCAGCGGGGGGGCACAGATACGCAGTATTTT.

This sequence joins TRBV18 and TRBJ2-1; 9 positions match TRBD2. The germline gives CDR1 KGHSH, CDR2 LQKENI. The length of the CDR3 is 16 residues. V dropped 2 bases and J dropped 6; count of bases not matched to a gene: 8. In DNA, the CDR3 is TGTGCCAGCTCACCATCCCAGGCGGGGGGGCGCAATGAGCAGTTCTTC. Translated: CASSPSQAGGRNEQFF.

The count of this clone is one. The V gene is TRBV12-3 or TRBV12-4, the J gene TRBJ1-2; 8 bases map to TRBD1. The CDR3 runs 13 residues. J lost 8 bases, V lost 2 bases, and 4 bases had no gene match. The CDR3 here is CASSLQGARGYTF. CDR3 sequence (DNA): TGTGCCAGCAGTTTACAGGGGGCGAGAGGCTACACCTTC.

The sample holds one count of this clone. This sequence joins TRBV2 and TRBJ2-5; 11 bases fit TRBD2. Germline CDR1 SNHLY, CDR2 FYNNEI. The trim removed 3 bases at V and 4 bases at J, leaving 7 bases unmatched. The CDR3 runs to 16 residues. As DNA, the CDR3 is TGTGCCAGCAGTGATTGGCCTCTAGCGGGGGGAGAGACCCAGTACTTC. Translation: CASSDWPLAGGETQYF. Looking up the rest from reference TRBV2 and TRBJ2-5 gives the full variable domain: EPEVTQTPSHQVTQMGQEVILRCVPISNHLYFYWYRQILGQKVEFLVSFYNNEISEKSEIFDDQFSVERPDGSNFTLKIRSTKLEDSAMYFCASSDWPLAGGETQYFGPGTRLLVL.

The chain combines TRBV6-5 with TRBJ1-1, with D unclear. Trimming cost V 1 base and J 1 base, with 10 bases left between them. Germline loops: CDR1 MNHEY, CDR2 SVGAGI. The CDR3 runs 15 residues. The CDR3 sequence: CASSYFGDPNTEAFF. The CDR3 DNA follows: TGTGCCAGCAGTTACTTCGGAGATCCGAACACTGAAGCTTTCTTT.

This chain uses TRBV28 with TRBJ1-3; 10 nucleotides match TRBD1. The ends lost 5 bases at V and 2 bases at J; junction bases unmatched: 9. There are 17 residues in the CDR3. The germline gives CDR1 MDHEN, CDR2 SYDVKM. The CDR3 protein is CASSPTPGTGAGNTIYF. The CDR3 DNA reads TGTGCCAGCAGTCCCACCCCCGGGACAGGGGCTGGAAACACCATATATTTT.

As to this clone: Other DNA sequences within the sample encode an identical CDR3. The chain joins TRBV19 to TRBJ1-1, with TRBD1 identical over 9 bases. CDR1 and CDR2 from the germline V gene are LNHDA and SQIVND (reference sequence). V was clipped by 4 bases and J by 5 bases; unmatched bases: 5. CDR3 length equals 14 residues. The CDR3 DNA is TGTGCCAGTAGTACTACAGGGGGCAGGACTGAAGCTTTCTTT. Translated, it gives CASSTTGGRTEAFF.

The V call is TRBV10-3, the J call TRBJ2-1; D may be TRBD2 (6 bases). Trimming took 10 bases from V and 8 from J, leaving 21 bases between them. Looked up from germline, CDR1 is ENHRY and CDR2 is SYGVKD. The length of the CDR3 is 14 residues. CDR3 amino acids: CATGPAGSLDEQFF. The DNA for the CDR3 is TGTGCCACAGGGCCGGCGGGGAGTCTCGATGAGCAGTTCTTC.

V usage is TRBV29-1 and J usage is TRBJ2-1; TRBD2 aligns across 10 bases. Germline CDR1 and CDR2: SQVTM and ANQGSEA. CDR3 size: 14 residues. Losses at the gene ends were 6 bases for V and 3 bases for J; bases not matched to a gene: 5. CDR3 nucleotide sequence: TGCAGCGTACCAGAGCGGGGGGGCTACAATGAGCAGTTCTTC. Residues: CSVPERGGYNEQFF.

The chain uses TRBV30 and TRBJ1-2; D remains ambiguous. The CDR3 length is 16 residues. Trimming took 0 bases from V and 4 from J, leaving 18 bases between them. Germline CDR1 reads GTSNPN; CDR2 reads SVGIG (reference sequence). CDR3 in DNA: TGTGCCTGGAGTGTTCAGCCGGGGTCCCCAATCTATGGCTACACCTTC. Its translation: CAWSVQPGSPIYGYTF.

The J gene is TRBJ2-7, the V gene TRBV19, with D possibly matching TRBD1 (6 bases). The CDR3 totals 12 residues. Germline V gene lookup returns CDR1 LNHDA and CDR2 SQIVND (reference sequence). V lost 8 bases and J lost 3, with 11 bases in between. CDR3 coding DNA: TGTGCCAGTTCAGGGGAAAACTACGAGCAGTACTTC. Protein: CASSGENYEQYF.